One and the same sample provided the 2 T cell receptor beta chains below, sequenced in a study of cytomegalovirus exposure and HLA in healthy donors. Libraries were prepared by immunoSEQ multiplex PCR; TCRdb keeps only in-frame clonotypes and omits some of them. The sample contains some 130,000 clones, approximately 84% of which appear only once. The specimen was PBMCs. The origin of the receptors is a man in his thirties or forties in good health and CMV-seropositive.

This sequence joins TRBV5-6 and TRBJ2-3, with TRBD2 identical over 11 bases. The V gene's germline CDR1 is SGHDT and CDR2 YYEEEE. This CDR3 spans 16 amino acids. Trimming at V came to 2 bases and at J to 2 bases, leaving 4 bases not matched to a gene. The CDR3 DNA reads as TGTGCCAGCAGCTTCCCGGGACTAGCGGCCACAGATACGCAGTATTTT. Translated, it gives CASSFPGLAATDTQYF.

The rearrangement joins TRBV5-1 to TRBJ2-3, with 11 bases fitting TRBD1. The germline V gene encodes CDR1 SGHRS and CDR2 YFSETQ. There are 14 residues in the CDR3. The J segment lost 7 bases and the V segment lost 4 bases, leaving 5 bases of the junction unmatched. The CDR3 spells CASSVGQGGHTQYF. The CDR3 nucleotides read TGCGCCAGCAGCGTGGGACAGGGGGGCCATACGCAGTATTTT.